This T cell receptor beta chain was documented in a study of CD8 T cells in ankylosing spondylitis. Notes on the study in general: In synovial fluid and blood from reactive arthritis, some motif variants were previously reported. CD8+ by phenotype, disease-linked clones were relatively rare in peripheral blood. The clones that were linked to disease were reported to be significantly enriched in matched synovial fluid samples from ankylosing spondylitis patients. Roughly eight highly homologous variants made up a TCR beta motif that seemed to typify ankylosing spondylitis blood.

Concerning this clonotype: The antigen is unknown.

Molecular-barcoded quantitative 5'-RACE produced these TCR beta libraries. TCRdb called the 5' RACE reads again in MiXCR, with one record for every CDR3 protein. The sample holds around 770,000 distinct CDR3 sequences, 15% to 20% seen once. The sequencing input was blood, either unsorted or a sorted T cell fraction (not recorded which). The TCR comes from a male donor with ankylosing spondylitis.

CDR3 nucleotide sequence: TGTGCCAGCAGTTACACAGGGGGGGATGAGCAGTTCTTC. This codes for CASSYTGGDEQFF. This chain uses TRBV6-2 or TRBV6-3 with TRBJ2-1, with D possibly being TRBD1 (8 bases). Germline CDR1 reads MNHEY; CDR2 reads SVGEGT. CDR3 length: 13 residues. V lost 2 bases and J 8 bases, leaving 10 bases between the germline ends.